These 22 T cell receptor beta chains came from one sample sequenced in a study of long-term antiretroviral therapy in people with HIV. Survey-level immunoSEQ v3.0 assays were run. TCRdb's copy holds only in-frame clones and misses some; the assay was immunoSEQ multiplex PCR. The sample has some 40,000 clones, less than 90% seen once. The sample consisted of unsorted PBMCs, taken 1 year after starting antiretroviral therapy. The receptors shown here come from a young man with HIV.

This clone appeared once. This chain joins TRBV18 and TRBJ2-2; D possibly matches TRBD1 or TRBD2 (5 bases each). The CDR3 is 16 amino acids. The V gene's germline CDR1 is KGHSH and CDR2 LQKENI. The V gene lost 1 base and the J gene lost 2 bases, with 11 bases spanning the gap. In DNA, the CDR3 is TGTGCCAGCTCACCACTTATCGGGACCAACACCGGGGAGCTGTTTTTT. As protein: CASSPLIGTNTGELFF. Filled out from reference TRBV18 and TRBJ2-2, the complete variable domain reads NAGVMQNPRHLVRRRGQEARLRCSPMKGHSHVYWYRQLPEEGLKFMVYLQKENIIDESGMPKERFSAEFPKEGPSILRIQQVVRGDSAAYFCASSPLIGTNTGELFFGEGSRLTVL.

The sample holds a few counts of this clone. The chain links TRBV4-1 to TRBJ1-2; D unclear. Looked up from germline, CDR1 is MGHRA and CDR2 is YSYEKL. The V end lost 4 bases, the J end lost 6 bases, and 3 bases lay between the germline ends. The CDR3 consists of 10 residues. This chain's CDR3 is CASSRDGYTF. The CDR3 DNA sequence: TGCGCCAGCAGCCGGGATGGCTACACCTTC.

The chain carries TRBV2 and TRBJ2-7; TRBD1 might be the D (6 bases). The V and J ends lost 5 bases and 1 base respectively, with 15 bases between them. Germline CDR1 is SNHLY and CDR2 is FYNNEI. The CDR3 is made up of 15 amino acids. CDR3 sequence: CASSIPGTTSYEQYF. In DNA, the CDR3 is TGTGCCAGCAGTATCCCTGGGACAACATCCTACGAGCAGTACTTC.

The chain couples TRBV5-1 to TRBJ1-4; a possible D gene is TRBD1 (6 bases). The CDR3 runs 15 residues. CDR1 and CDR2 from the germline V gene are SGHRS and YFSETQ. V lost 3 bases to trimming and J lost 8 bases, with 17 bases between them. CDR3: CASSSVDRPREKLFF. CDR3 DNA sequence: TGCGCCAGCAGCTCGGTGGACAGACCGAGGGAAAAACTGTTTTTT.

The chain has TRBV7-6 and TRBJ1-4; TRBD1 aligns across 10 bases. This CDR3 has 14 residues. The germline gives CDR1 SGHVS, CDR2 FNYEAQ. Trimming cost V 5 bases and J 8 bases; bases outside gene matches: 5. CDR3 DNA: TGTGCCAGCAGCCAAGGGACAGGGGAAGAAAAACTGTTTTTT. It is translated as CASSQGTGEEKLFF.

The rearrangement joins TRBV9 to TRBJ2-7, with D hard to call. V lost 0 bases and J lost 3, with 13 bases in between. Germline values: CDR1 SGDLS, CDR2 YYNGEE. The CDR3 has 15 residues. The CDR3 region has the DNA TGTGCCAGCAGCGTAGACGGTTCCCCCCTCTACGAGCAGTACTTC. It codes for CASSVDGSPLYEQYF.

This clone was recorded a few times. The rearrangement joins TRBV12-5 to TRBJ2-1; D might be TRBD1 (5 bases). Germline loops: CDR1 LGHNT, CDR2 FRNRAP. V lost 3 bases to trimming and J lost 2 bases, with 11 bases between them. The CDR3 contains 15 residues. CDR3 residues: CASGFPRVAYNEQFF. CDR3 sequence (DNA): TGTGCTAGTGGTTTCCCCAGGGTGGCCTACAATGAGCAGTTCTTC.

CDR3 region: CASSQERSIGGYTF. CDR3 bases: TGCGCCAGCAGCCAAGAGCGATCAATTGGGGGCTACACCTTC. V usage is TRBV4-1 and J usage is TRBJ1-2, with D unclear. CDR1 is MGHRA, CDR2 YSYEKL, per germline. V was trimmed by 0 bases and J by 8 bases, leaving 13 bases between them. This CDR3 contains 14 residues.

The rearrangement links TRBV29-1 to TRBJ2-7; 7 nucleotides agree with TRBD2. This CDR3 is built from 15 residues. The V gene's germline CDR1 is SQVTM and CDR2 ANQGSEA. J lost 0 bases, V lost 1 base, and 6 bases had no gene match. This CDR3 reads CSVEGPRESSYEQYF. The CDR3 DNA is TGCAGCGTTGAAGGGCCGCGGGAGAGCTCCTACGAGCAGTACTTC.

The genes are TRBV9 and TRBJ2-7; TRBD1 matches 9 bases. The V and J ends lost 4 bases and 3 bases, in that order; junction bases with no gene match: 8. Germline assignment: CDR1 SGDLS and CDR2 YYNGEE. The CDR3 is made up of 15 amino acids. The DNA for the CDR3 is TGTGCCAGCAGCCCAGGGGGGACAGGGCTCTACGAGCAGTACTTC. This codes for CASSPGGTGLYEQYF.

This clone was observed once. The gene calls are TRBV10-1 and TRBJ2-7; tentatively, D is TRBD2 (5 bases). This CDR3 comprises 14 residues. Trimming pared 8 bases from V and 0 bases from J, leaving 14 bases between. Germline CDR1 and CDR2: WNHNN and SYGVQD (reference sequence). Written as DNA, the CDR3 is TGCGCCAGCGACGGACTTAGGAGCTCCTACGAGCAGTACTTC. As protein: CASDGLRSSYEQYF.

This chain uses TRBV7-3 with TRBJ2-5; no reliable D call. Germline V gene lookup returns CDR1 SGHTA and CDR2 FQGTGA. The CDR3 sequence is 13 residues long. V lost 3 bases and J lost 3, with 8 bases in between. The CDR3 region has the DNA TGTGCCAGCAGCTTTGACCGAAAAGAGACCCAGTACTTC. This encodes CASSFDRKETQYF.

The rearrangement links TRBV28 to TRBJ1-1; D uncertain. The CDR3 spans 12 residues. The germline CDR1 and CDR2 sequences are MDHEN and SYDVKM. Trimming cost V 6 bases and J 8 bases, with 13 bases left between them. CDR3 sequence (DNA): TGTGCCAGCAGGGGCCGGCCGCCCGAAGCTTTCTTT. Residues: CASRGRPPEAFF.

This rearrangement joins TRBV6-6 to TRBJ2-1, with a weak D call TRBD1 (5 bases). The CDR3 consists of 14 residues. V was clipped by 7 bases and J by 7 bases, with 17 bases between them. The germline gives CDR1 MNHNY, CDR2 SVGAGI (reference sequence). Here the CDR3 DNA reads TGTGCCAGCACTTTACAAGGGGCCCTAAATGAGCAGTTCTTC. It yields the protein CASTLQGALNEQFF.

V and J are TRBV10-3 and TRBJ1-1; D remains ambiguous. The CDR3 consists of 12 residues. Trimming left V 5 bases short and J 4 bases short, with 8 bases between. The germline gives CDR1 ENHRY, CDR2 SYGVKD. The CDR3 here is CAISPDGTEAFF. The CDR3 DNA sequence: TGTGCCATCAGTCCAGACGGCACTGAAGCTTTCTTT.

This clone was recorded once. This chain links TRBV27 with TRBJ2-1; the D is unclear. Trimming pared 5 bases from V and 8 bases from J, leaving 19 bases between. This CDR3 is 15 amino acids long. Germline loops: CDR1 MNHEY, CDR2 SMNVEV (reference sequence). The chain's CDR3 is CASSPPPPREDEQFF. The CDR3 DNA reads TGTGCCAGCAGTCCGCCTCCGCCAAGGGAAGATGAGCAGTTCTTC.

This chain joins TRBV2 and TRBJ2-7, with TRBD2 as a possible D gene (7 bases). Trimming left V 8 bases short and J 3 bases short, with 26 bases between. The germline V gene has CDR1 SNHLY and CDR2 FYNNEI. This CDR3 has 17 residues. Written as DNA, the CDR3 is TGTGCCAGCGCCGGGGGGCCTCCAGGAAGGGGTCTCTACGAGCAGTACTTC. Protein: CASAGGPPGRGLYEQYF.

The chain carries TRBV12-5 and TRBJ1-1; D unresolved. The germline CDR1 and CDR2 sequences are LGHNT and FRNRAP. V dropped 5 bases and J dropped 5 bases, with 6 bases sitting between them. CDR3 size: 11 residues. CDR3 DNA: TGTGCTAGTGGTATCGGGACTGAAGCTTTCTTT. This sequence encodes CASGIGTEAFF.

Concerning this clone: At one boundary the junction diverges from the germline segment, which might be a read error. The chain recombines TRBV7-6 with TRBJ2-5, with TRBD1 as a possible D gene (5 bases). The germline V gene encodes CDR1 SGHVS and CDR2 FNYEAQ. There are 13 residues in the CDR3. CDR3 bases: TGTGCCAGCACCTTAAGGGGACAAGAGACCCAGTACTTC. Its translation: CASTLRGQETQYF. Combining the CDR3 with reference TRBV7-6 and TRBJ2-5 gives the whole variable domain GAGVSQSPRYKVTKRGQDVALRCDPISGHVSLYWYRQALGQGPEFLTYFNYEAQQDKSGLPNDRFSAERPEGSISTLTIQRTEQRDSAMYRCASTLRGQETQYFGPGTRLLVL.

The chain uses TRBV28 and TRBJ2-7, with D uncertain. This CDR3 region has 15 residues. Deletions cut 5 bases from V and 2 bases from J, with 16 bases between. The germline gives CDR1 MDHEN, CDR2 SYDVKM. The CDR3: CASSGPYQVPYEQYF. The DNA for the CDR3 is TGTGCCAGCAGTGGACCGTACCAGGTCCCCTACGAGCAGTACTTC.

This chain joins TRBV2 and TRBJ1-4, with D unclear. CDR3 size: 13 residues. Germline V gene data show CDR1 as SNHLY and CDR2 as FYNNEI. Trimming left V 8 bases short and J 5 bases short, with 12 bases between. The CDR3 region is CASSEVGNEKLFF. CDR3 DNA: TGTGCCAGCTCGGAAGTGGGAAATGAAAAACTGTTTTTT.

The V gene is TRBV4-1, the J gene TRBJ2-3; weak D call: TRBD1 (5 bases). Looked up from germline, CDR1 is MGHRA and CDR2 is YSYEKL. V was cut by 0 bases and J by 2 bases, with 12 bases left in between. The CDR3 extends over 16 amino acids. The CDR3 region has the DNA TGCGCCAGCAGCCAAGATTTCGCAGGGAACACAGATACGCAGTATTTT. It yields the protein CASSQDFAGNTDTQYF.